The 8 T cell receptor beta chains below all came from one sample that was sequenced in a study of shared clonotypes between healthy human individuals (dated by TCRdb to about 2020). The protocol used for the library was the immunoSEQ multiplex PCR assay. TCRdb's version of the immuneACCESS table is confined to in-frame rearrangements and falls short of the full clone set. An unresolved V gene accounts for under half of the shortfall where checked; the remainder is of unknown origin. Recorded for this sample are some 630,000 clones; 72% of them occurred a single time. Around 1.8% of the sample lies in the top ten. The sample was memory CD4+ T cells sorted from blood. Sample cell subset or site, as interpreted from the label and publication: CD45RA-negative fraction. Source of these receptors: a woman aged 25 to 39 in good health.

This clone was seen only once. The rearrangement joins TRBV5-1 to TRBJ2-1; D gene unclear. Trimming took off 3 bases at V and 4 bases at J, with 14 bases between the two ends. CDR3 size: 15 residues. The germline V gene encodes CDR1 SGHRS and CDR2 YFSETQ. The CDR3 loop is CASSSNNGKYNEQFF. CDR3 DNA sequence: TGCGCCAGCAGCTCCAACAACGGAAAGTACAATGAGCAGTTCTTC.

V gene TRBV2 combines with J gene TRBJ2-3; TRBD2 might be the D (6 bases). The V and J ends lost 4 bases and 3 bases respectively, with 20 bases between them. The CDR3 is 17 residues long. Germline values: CDR1 SNHLY, CDR2 FYNNEI. The CDR3 loop reads CASSGFSQGGVTDTQYF. The DNA of the CDR3 is TGTGCCAGCAGTGGTTTCTCTCAGGGAGGAGTAACAGATACGCAGTATTTT.

This sequence joins TRBV10-3 and TRBJ1-1; D is unclear. V lost 6 bases and J 5 bases, leaving 13 bases between the germline ends. This CDR3 region has 13 residues. Germline CDR1 ENHRY, CDR2 SYGVKD. Here the CDR3 DNA reads TGTGCCATCAGCGACGCCCTGTCGACTGAAGCTTTCTTT. Its translation is CAISDALSTEAFF.

The chain uses TRBV19 and TRBJ2-7; D gene unclear. This CDR3 is built from 14 residues. The V end was cut by 4 bases, the J end by 4 bases, with 14 bases between. CDR1 is LNHDA, CDR2 SQIVND, per germline (reference sequence). CDR3: CASSNSLTEYEQYF. For the CDR3, the DNA is TGTGCCAGTAGTAATTCACTTACCGAATACGAGCAGTACTTC.

This chain links TRBV4-1 with TRBJ2-7; a possible D gene is TRBD2 (5 bases). There are 13 residues in the CDR3. Trimming removed 1 base from V and 6 bases from J, with 10 bases in between. The germline V gene encodes CDR1 MGHRA and CDR2 YSYEKL. This chain's CDR3 is CASSQVIGIEQYF. The CDR3 bases are TGCGCCAGCAGCCAAGTAATCGGGATCGAGCAGTACTTC.

V gene TRBV13 combines with J gene TRBJ2-7, with 8 bases that match TRBD2. The CDR3 has 15 amino acids. CDR1 PRHDT and CDR2 FYEKMQ come from the germline V gene (reference sequence). Germline trimming cut 2 bases from V and 5 bases from J; bases unmatched to any gene: 8. The CDR3 loop reads CASSLKQREFHEQYF. As DNA, the CDR3 is TGTGCCAGCAGCTTAAAACAGCGGGAGTTTCACGAGCAGTACTTC.

The chain couples TRBV5-1 to TRBJ2-2; D gene ambiguous. In germline, CDR1 is SGHRS, CDR2 YFSETQ. Trimming took off 5 bases at V and 0 bases at J, with 11 bases between the two ends. The CDR3 has 15 residues. This CDR3 reads CASSRQRSNTGELFF. CDR3 in DNA: TGCGCCAGCAGTCGGCAGAGATCGAACACCGGGGAGCTGTTTTTT.

This clone has only one observation. The rearrangement uses TRBV7-8 and TRBJ2-7; the D call may be TRBD1 or TRBD2 (5 bases each). The CDR3 sequence is 14 residues long. Trimming cost V 4 bases and J 2 bases, with 12 bases left between them. The germline V gene has CDR1 SGHVS and CDR2 FQNEAQ. DNA of the CDR3: TGTGCCAGCAGCTCCCGGGACCCACCCTACGAGCAGTACTTC. Protein product: CASSSRDPPYEQYF. Supplemented by reference TRBV7-8 and TRBJ2-7, the full variable domain reads GAGVSQSPRYKVAKRGQDVALRCDPISGHVSLFWYQQALGQGPEFLTYFQNEAQLDKSGLPSDRFFAERPEGSVSTLKIQRTQQEDSAVYLCASSSRDPPYEQYFGPGTRLTVT.